The rows below give T cell receptor beta chains drawn from one sample of a study of regulatory T cells in long-lasting Graves disease. From the multiplex PCR reads, TCRdb called clonotypes with MiXCR, one entry per CDR3 protein. Of about 520,000 distinct CDR3 sequences listed, around 12% are singletons. The same data also contributed to another study, on T cells in Graves' hyperthyroidism and ophthalmopathy.

The sample in question was peripheral blood mononuclear cells (PBMCs), obtained at new diagnosis, from a patient treated with antithyroid drugs. These receptors were taken from a woman younger than 45 with Graves disease. The CDR3 runs from the conserved cysteine through the conserved F or W. D genes are given only for firm matches. Clone size appears in some rows only: once, few, many, or a class for an expanded clone.

j_gene: TRBJ1-1; abundance: many; v_gene: TRBV30; d_gene: .; CDR3nt: TGTGCCTGGAGTGTAAAGTTGAACACTGAAGCTTTCTTT; CDR3aa: CAWSVKLNTEAFF
j_gene: TRBJ2-3; abundance: few; v_gene: TRBV29-1; d_gene: .; CDR3nt: TGCAGCGTTGAAGATCAGGAGCCGCCGGATACGCAGTATTTT; CDR3aa: CSVEDQEPPDTQYF
j_gene: TRBJ2-5; abundance: .; v_gene: TRBV7-3; d_gene: .; CDR3nt: TGTGCCAGCAGCTTAAGCGGATTGGAAGAGACCCAGTACTTC; CDR3aa: CASSLSGLEETQYF
j_gene: TRBJ2-4; abundance: few; v_gene: TRBV13; d_gene: TRBD2; CDR3nt: TGTGCCAGCAGCTTAGGCATCGGGAGGCTGGCGGCCAAAAACATTCAGTACTTC; CDR3aa: CASSLGIGRLAAKNIQYF
j_gene: TRBJ2-1; abundance: .; v_gene: TRBV4-2; d_gene: TRBD2; CDR3nt: TGTGCCAGCAGCCAAGGAGGCCTAGCGGGGGGGCCCTTTTACAATGAGCAGTTCTTC; CDR3aa: CASSQGGLAGGPFYNEQFF
j_gene: TRBJ1-5; abundance: many; v_gene: TRBV10-3; d_gene: .; CDR3nt: TGTGCCATTAGGGAGTATAGCAATCAGCCCCAGCATTTT; CDR3aa: CAIREYSNQPQHF
j_gene: TRBJ2-2; abundance: many; v_gene: TRBV12-3/TRBV12-4; d_gene: .; CDR3nt: TGTGCCAGCAGTTTATATGGACGAACCGGGGAGCTGTTTTTT; CDR3aa: CASSLYGRTGELFF
j_gene: TRBJ1-2; abundance: few; v_gene: TRBV20-1; d_gene: .; CDR3nt: TGCAGTGCCAATCCCAGGGAGAACTATGGCTACACCTTC; CDR3aa: CSANPRENYGYTF
j_gene: TRBJ2-7; abundance: many; v_gene: TRBV7-9; d_gene: TRBD2; CDR3nt: TGTGCCAGCAGTCCACATAAAACTAGCGGGACCCCCCGGGAGCAGTACTTC; CDR3aa: CASSPHKTSGTPREQYF
j_gene: TRBJ2-7; abundance: many; v_gene: TRBV6-5; d_gene: .; CDR3nt: TGTGCCAGCAGTTACGTGGGGGTTCGGACCTACGAGCAGTACTTC; CDR3aa: CASSYVGVRTYEQYF
j_gene: TRBJ2-5; abundance: few; v_gene: TRBV12-3/TRBV12-4; d_gene: .; CDR3nt: TGTGCCAGCAGTTTAACCGCAGGGTCCCAAGAGACCCAGTACTTC; CDR3aa: CASSLTAGSQETQYF
j_gene: TRBJ2-1; abundance: many; v_gene: TRBV6-2/TRBV6-3; d_gene: .; CDR3nt: TGTGCCAGCAATTACAGGGCGGGAGTCTCGTACAATGAGCAGTTCTTC; CDR3aa: CASNYRAGVSYNEQFF
j_gene: TRBJ2-3; abundance: .; v_gene: TRBV11-2; d_gene: .; CDR3nt: TGTGCCAGCAGCTTACGTGGAGTTCCAGATACGCAGTATTTT; CDR3aa: CASSLRGVPDTQYF
j_gene: TRBJ2-2; abundance: .; v_gene: TRBV2; d_gene: .; CDR3nt: TGTGCCAGCACCGGAGGCCACGCCAACACCGGGGAGCTGTTTTTT; CDR3aa: CASTGGHANTGELFF
j_gene: TRBJ2-3; abundance: .; v_gene: TRBV19; d_gene: .; CDR3nt: TGTGCCAGTAGTATCATTCAGGGCTCAGATACGCAGTATTTT; CDR3aa: CASSIIQGSDTQYF
j_gene: TRBJ2-7; abundance: many; v_gene: TRBV11-2; d_gene: .; CDR3nt: TGCGCCAGCAGCCAGGGGCGGGGATACGAGCAGTACTTC; CDR3aa: CASSQGRGYEQYF
j_gene: TRBJ1-2; abundance: many; v_gene: TRBV5-1; d_gene: .; CDR3nt: TGCGCCAGCAGCCCCAACCCTCCACGAAAAGATGGCTACACCTTC; CDR3aa: CASSPNPPRKDGYTF
j_gene: TRBJ1-5; abundance: .; v_gene: TRBV3-1; d_gene: .; CDR3nt: TGTGCCAGCAGCACCAACAGGGATAATCAGCCCCAGCATTTT; CDR3aa: CASSTNRDNQPQHF
j_gene: TRBJ1-4; abundance: .; v_gene: TRBV20-1; d_gene: TRBD1; CDR3nt: TGCAGTGCTCACGTTCAGGGGGAAGGTGAAAAACTGTTTTTT; CDR3aa: CSAHVQGEGEKLFF
j_gene: TRBJ2-6; abundance: many; v_gene: TRBV2; d_gene: TRBD1; CDR3nt: TGTGCCAGCAGGAACCATTACAGGGGATGGGGGGCCAACGTCCTGACTTTC; CDR3aa: CASRNHYRGWGANVLTF
j_gene: TRBJ2-7; abundance: many; v_gene: TRBV11-2; d_gene: TRBD1; CDR3nt: TGTGCCAGCAGCTTACAAGTGACAGGGGGCTACGAGCAGTACTTC; CDR3aa: CASSLQVTGGYEQYF
j_gene: TRBJ2-7; abundance: many; v_gene: TRBV5-1; d_gene: TRBD2; CDR3nt: TGCGCCAGCTACAATAGCGGGAGGACCATCGAGCAGTACTTC; CDR3aa: CASYNSGRTIEQYF
j_gene: TRBJ2-7; abundance: many; v_gene: TRBV20-1; d_gene: TRBD2; CDR3nt: TGCAGTGCTAGAGGGCCTAGCGGCGCCTACGAGCAGTACTTC; CDR3aa: CSARGPSGAYEQYF
j_gene: TRBJ1-1; abundance: .; v_gene: TRBV6-1; d_gene: .; CDR3nt: TGTGCCACCTCGCAAGGCTCTCCGGGAGCTTTCTTT; CDR3aa: CATSQGSPGAFF